This T cell receptor (beta chain) was sequenced during a study of cytomegalovirus exposure and HLA in healthy donors. This clone occurred once. Primers: 60 Vbeta forward and 13 Jbeta reverse. Generated by immunoSEQ multiplex PCR, the TCRdb table keeps only in-frame clones and is missing some. The sample has some 170,000 clones, about 72% seen once. V lost 5 bases to trimming and J lost 6 bases; unmatched junction nucleotides: 7. CDR1 and CDR2 from the germline V gene are LNHDA and SQIVND (reference sequence). The CDR3 contains 15 residues. The genes are TRBV19 and TRBJ2-1; TRBD2 matches at 10 bases. This receptor was obtained from a man between 60 and 75 years old in good health and CMV-seronegative. Sequences were obtained from PBMCs. CDR3 nucleotide sequence: TGTGCCAGTAGTCCAGCGGGGGGGCCGGTCAATGAGCAGTTCTTC. This codes for CASSPAGGPVNEQFF.